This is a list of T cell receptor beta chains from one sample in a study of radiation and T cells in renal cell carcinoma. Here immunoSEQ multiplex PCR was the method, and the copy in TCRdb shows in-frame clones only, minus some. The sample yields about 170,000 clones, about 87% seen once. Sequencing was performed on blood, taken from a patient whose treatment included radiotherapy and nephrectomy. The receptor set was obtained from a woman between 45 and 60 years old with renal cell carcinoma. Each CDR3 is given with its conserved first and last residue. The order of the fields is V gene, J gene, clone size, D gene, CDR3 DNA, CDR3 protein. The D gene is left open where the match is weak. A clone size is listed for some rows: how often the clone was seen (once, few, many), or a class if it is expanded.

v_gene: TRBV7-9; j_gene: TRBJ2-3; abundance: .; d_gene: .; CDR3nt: TGTGCCAGCAGCCCAGGGCAGAGGGAGGCAGATACGCAGTATTTT; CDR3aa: CASSPGQREADTQYF
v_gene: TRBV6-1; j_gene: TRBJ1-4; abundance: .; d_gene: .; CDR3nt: TGTGCCAGCAGTGAAGCCTTGGATGGGAATGAAAAACTGTTTTTT; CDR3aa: CASSEALDGNEKLFF
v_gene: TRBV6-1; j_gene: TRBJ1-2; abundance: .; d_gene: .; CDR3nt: TGTGCCAGCAGTGAAGATGGCCAGGGCTATGGCTACACCTTC; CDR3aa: CASSEDGQGYGYTF
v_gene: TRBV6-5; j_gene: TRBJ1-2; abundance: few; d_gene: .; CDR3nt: TGTGCCAGCAGTCTTCTCGGGTCTAACTATGGCTACACCTTC; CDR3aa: CASSLLGSNYGYTF
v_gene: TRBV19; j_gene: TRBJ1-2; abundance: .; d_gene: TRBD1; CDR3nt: TGTGCCAGTAGTCCTTGGGACAGGTTAGGCTACACCTTC; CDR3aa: CASSPWDRLGYTF
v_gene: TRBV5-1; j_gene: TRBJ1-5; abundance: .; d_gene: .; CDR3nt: TGCGCCAGCAGCCCTCGACGACTTGAGGTCAATCAGCCCCAGCATTTT; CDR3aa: CASSPRRLEVNQPQHF
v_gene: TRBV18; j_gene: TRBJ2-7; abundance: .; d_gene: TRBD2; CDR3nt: TGTGCCAGCTCACCATCGGCGGGGGGCCGTGGCGAGCAGTACTTC; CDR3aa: CASSPSAGGRGEQYF
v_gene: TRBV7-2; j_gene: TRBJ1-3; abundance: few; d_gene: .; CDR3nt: TGTGCCAGCAGCTTAGTCAGGGCTGGAAACACCATATATTTT; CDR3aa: CASSLVRAGNTIYF
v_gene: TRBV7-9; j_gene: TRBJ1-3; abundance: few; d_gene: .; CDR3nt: TGTGCCAGCAGCTTAGCAGGGGTTGGAAACACCATATATTTT; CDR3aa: CASSLAGVGNTIYF
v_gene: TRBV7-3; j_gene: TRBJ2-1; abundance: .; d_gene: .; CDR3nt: TGTGCCAGCAGCTTACAGGGTGGGAATGAGCAGTTCTTC; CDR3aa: CASSLQGGNEQFF
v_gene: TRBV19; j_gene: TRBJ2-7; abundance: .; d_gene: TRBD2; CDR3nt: TGTGCCAGTAGTACCCGCCCGGGGGGATACGAGCAGTACTTC; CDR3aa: CASSTRPGGYEQYF
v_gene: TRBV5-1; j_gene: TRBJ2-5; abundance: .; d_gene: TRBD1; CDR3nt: TGCGCCAGCAGCACCACGACAGGGTTTGAGACCCAGTACTTC; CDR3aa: CASSTTTGFETQYF
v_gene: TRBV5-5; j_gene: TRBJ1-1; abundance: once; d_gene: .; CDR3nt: TGTGCCAGCAGCTTGGATACGGGCGCGAACACTGAAGCTTTCTTT; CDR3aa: CASSLDTGANTEAFF
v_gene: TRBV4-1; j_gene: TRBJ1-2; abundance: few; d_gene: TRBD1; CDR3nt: TGCGCCAGCAGCCAAGGAACAGGGGGTCAATCAGGGGGCTACACCTTC; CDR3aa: CASSQGTGGQSGGYTF
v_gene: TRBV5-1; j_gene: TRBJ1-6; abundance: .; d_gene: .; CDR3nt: TGCGCCAGCAGCTTGTACGGGGGCGCGGATTCACCCCTCCACTTT; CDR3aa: CASSLYGGADSPLHF
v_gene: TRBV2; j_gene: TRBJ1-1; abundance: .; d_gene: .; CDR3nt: TGTGCCAGCAGTGAATGGACGTCTTACACTGAAGCTTTCTTT; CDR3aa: CASSEWTSYTEAFF
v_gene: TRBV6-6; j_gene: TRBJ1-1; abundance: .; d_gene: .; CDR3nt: TGTGCCAGCAGTTCCATCGCGTCGAGGCGGGAAGCTTTCTTT; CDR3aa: CASSSIASRREAFF
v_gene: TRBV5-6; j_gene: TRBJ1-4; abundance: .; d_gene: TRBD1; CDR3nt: TGTGCCAGCAGCCGGGACAGGAATGAAAAACTGTTTTTT; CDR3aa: CASSRDRNEKLFF
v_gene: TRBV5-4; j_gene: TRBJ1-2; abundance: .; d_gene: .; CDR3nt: TGTGCCAGCAGCTCGAACTGGCCTCTTCCCAGGGATGGCTACACCTTC; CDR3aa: CASSSNWPLPRDGYTF
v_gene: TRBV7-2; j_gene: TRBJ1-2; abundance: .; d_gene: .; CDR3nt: TGTGCCAGCAGCTCCCACAGGGTGGCTAACTATGGCTACACCTTC; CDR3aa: CASSSHRVANYGYTF
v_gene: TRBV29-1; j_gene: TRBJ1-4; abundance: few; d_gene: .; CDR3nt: TGCAGCGTCGCTAGACAAGTGAATGAAAAACTGTTTTTT; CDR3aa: CSVARQVNEKLFF
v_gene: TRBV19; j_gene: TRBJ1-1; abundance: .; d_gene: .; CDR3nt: TGTGCCAGTAGTACGGAGGCATCCCCCGGGGAAGCTTTCTTT; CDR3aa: CASSTEASPGEAFF
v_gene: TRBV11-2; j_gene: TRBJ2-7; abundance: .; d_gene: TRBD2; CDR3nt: TGTGCCAGCAGCTTGAGTCTAGCGGTCTCCTACGAGCAGTACTTC; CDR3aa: CASSLSLAVSYEQYF
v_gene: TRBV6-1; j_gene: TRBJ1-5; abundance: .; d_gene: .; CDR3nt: TGTGCCAGCAGTGAAAACAGGGGCAATCAGCCCCAGCATTTT; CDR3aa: CASSENRGNQPQHF
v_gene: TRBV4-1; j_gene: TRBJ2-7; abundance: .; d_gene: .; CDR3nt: TGCGCCAGCAGCCAGGGGGACATAAAAACCTACGAGCAGTACTTC; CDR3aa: CASSQGDIKTYEQYF
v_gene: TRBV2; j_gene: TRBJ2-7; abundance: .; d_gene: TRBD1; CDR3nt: TGTGCCAGCAGGGGACAGGGGGGCTACGAGCAGTACTTC; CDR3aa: CASRGQGGYEQYF
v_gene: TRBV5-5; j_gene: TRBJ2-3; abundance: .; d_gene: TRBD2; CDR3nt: TGTGCCAGCAGCTCCCTACTAGCGGGGATTACAGATACGCAGTATTTT; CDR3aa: CASSSLLAGITDTQYF
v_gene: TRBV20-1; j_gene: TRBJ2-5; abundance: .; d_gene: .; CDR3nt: TGCAGTGCTAGAGATAGGAAGACCCAGTACTTC; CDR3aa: CSARDRKTQYF
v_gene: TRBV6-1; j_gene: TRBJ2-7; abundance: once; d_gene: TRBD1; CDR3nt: TGTGCCAGCAGTGAAGGACGGGACAGGGCTACCTACGAGCAGTACTTC; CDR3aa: CASSEGRDRATYEQYF
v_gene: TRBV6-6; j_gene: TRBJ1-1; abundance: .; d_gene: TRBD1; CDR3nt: TGTGCCAGCAGTAACGAGGGGGCCCGGGCTTTCTTT; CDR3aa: CASSNEGARAFF
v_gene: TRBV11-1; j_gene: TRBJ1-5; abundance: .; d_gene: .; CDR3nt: TGTGCCAGCAGCAGGGGTCGCAATCAGCCCCAGCATTTT; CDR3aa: CASSRGRNQPQHF
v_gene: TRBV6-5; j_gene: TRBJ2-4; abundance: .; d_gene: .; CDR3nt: TGTGCCAGCAGTTACGGTGACAGGAGGACCAAAAACATTCAGTACTTC; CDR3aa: CASSYGDRRTKNIQYF
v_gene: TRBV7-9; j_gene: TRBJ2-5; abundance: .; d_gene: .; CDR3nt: TGTGCCAGCAGCCTAGGGGGTGGAGGGTTAAAGGGGAGAGAAGAGACCCAGTACTTC; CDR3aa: CASSLGGGGLKGREETQYF